One and the same sample provided the 27 T cell receptor beta chains below, sequenced in a study of shared clonotypes between healthy human individuals (dated by TCRdb to 2018 to 2021). Library generation was performed with the immunoSEQ multiplex PCR assay. Not all clones reach the TCRdb copy of this immuneACCESS table, which keeps in-frame sequences only. Checked studies attribute under half of the gap to unresolved V genes and leave the rest unexplained. Here the sample has approximately 530,000 clones; more than 95% occur a single time. Nearly 0.065% of the sample rests with the top ten. The sequenced sample consisted of naive CD4+ T cells sorted from blood. The cell subset or site label, as the study defines it: CD45RA+ positively selected. All receptors come from a woman aged 25 to 39 in good health.

The chain employs TRBV15 and TRBJ1-2; weak D call: TRBD1 (5 bases). This CDR3 region has 14 residues. Looked up from germline, CDR1 is LNHNV and CDR2 is YYDKDF (reference sequence). V shed 0 bases and J shed 8 bases, with 13 bases lying between them. CDR3 region: CATSREVGLGGYTF. DNA of the CDR3: TGTGCCACCAGCAGAGAAGTGGGGCTCGGGGGCTACACCTTC. Full variable domain (missing parts from reference TRBV15 and TRBJ1-2): DAMVIQNPRYQVTQFGKPVTLSCSQTLNHNVMYWYQQKSSQAPKLLFHYYDKDFNNEADTPDNFQSRRPNTSFCFLDIRSPGLGDTAMYLCATSREVGLGGYTFGSGTRLTVV.

The V call is TRBV19, the J call TRBJ2-5; TRBD1 agrees at 10 bases. V was clipped by 2 bases and J by 5 bases; unmatched bases: 5. The CDR3 extends over 15 amino acids. Per the germline V gene, CDR1 is LNHDA and CDR2 is SQIVND (reference sequence). The CDR3 reads CASSINDRGRETQYF. CDR3 DNA sequence: TGTGCCAGTAGTATAAACGACAGGGGGCGGGAGACCCAGTACTTC.

This clone was seen a single time. The genes are TRBV19 and TRBJ1-3, with a possible D match to TRBD1 (6 bases). V was clipped by 6 bases and J by 4 bases, with 16 bases between them. The CDR3 is 15 amino acids. The V gene's germline CDR1 is LNHDA and CDR2 SQIVND (reference sequence). The CDR3 is CASSYTGTRGNTIYF. Here the CDR3 DNA reads TGTGCCAGTAGCTACACCGGGACAAGGGGAAACACCATATATTTT.

The chain links TRBV14 to TRBJ2-3, with 9 bases that match TRBD2. V dropped 3 bases and J dropped 4; count of bases not matched to a gene: 8. The germline CDR1 and CDR2 sequences are SGHDN and FVKESK. The CDR3 extends over 16 amino acids. CDR3 sequence: CASSHGLARGSDTQYF. Here the CDR3 DNA reads TGTGCCAGCAGCCATGGACTAGCGAGGGGATCAGATACGCAGTATTTT.

The CDR3 DNA sequence: TGTGCCAGCAGCCCAAACCCGGGACAAACTACTGAAGCTTTCTTT. Amino acid sequence: CASSPNPGQTTEAFF. The rearrangement uses TRBV27 and TRBJ1-1; a possible D gene is TRBD1 (6 bases). This CDR3 has 15 residues. CDR1 and CDR2 (germline): MNHEY, SMNVEV (reference sequence). Trimming removed 6 bases at V and 5 bases at J, with 19 bases between.

The chain has TRBV7-9 and TRBJ1-4; D is undetermined. Trimming cost V 1 base and J 0 bases, with 6 bases left between them. In germline, CDR1 is SEHNR, CDR2 FQNEAQ (reference sequence). This CDR3 comprises 15 residues. CDR3 in DNA: TGTGCCAGCAGCTTAGGGGTTGCAACTAATGAAAAACTGTTTTTT. This encodes CASSLGVATNEKLFF.

The rearrangement uses TRBV7-7 and TRBJ2-5; 8 bases map to TRBD1. The CDR3 runs to 14 residues. V lost 5 bases and J lost 1; bases outside the gene matches: 3. CDR1 is SSHAT, CDR2 FNYEAQ, per germline (reference sequence). The CDR3 coding sequence is TGTGCCAGCAGCGGACAGGGAGTCCAAGAGACCCAGTACTTC. The encoded protein is CASSGQGVQETQYF.

This chain connects TRBV9 to TRBJ2-5, with D possibly matching TRBD2 (6 bases). The DNA end is a closer match to TRBJ2-7, so the J assignment may be wrong. The CDR3 has 15 amino acids. Germline V CDR1 and CDR2: SGDLS, YYNGEE. CDR3 amino acids: CASSVAPSASYEQYF. In DNA, the CDR3 is TGTGCCAGCAGCGTAGCCCCTAGCGCCTCCTACGAGCAGTACTTC.

This clone was seen a single time. The chain recombines TRBV27 with TRBJ1-4; no clear D. With 11 bases removed from V and 4 bases from J, the gap between germline ends came to 11 bases. Germline CDR1 is MNHEY and CDR2 is SMNVEV (reference sequence). The CDR3 loop spans 12 amino acids. CDR3 sequence reads: CAAGMGNEKLFF. For the CDR3, the DNA is TGTGCCGCCGGGATGGGTAATGAAAAACTGTTTTTT.

The genes are TRBV19 and TRBJ1-1; a weak D match, TRBD1 (6 bases). V lost 3 bases, J lost 0 bases, and 8 bases lay in between. This CDR3 is 14 amino acids long. CDR1 is LNHDA and CDR2 is SQIVND in the germline V gene (reference sequence). CDR3 region: CASSIQGMNTEAFF. CDR3 in DNA: TGTGCCAGTAGTATCCAGGGGATGAACACTGAAGCTTTCTTT. The full variable domain, rest sourced from reference TRBV19 and TRBJ1-1, is DGGITQSPKYLFRKEGQNVTLSCEQNLNHDAMYWYRQDPGQGLRLIYYSQIVNDFQKGDIAEGYSVSREKKESFPLTVTSAQKNPTAFYLCASSIQGMNTEAFFGQGTRLTVV.

This rearrangement joins TRBV18 to TRBJ1-5, with D uncertain. The germline gives CDR1 KGHSH, CDR2 LQKENI. Trimming left V 3 bases short and J 3 bases short, with 3 bases between. The CDR3 spans 12 residues. The CDR3 is CASSPYNQPQHF. The CDR3, as DNA: TGTGCCAGCTCACCGTACAATCAGCCCCAGCATTTT.

The chain joins TRBV19 to TRBJ1-3; D is uncertain. V was cut by 3 bases and J by 0 bases, with 9 bases left in between. This CDR3 contains 15 residues. Germline assignment: CDR1 LNHDA and CDR2 SQIVND (reference sequence). The CDR3 DNA reads as TGTGCCAGTAGTATGCAAGGACTCTCTGGAAACACCATATATTTT. Encoded protein: CASSMQGLSGNTIYF. The whole variable domain, remainder taken from reference TRBV19 and TRBJ1-3, is DGGITQSPKYLFRKEGQNVTLSCEQNLNHDAMYWYRQDPGQGLRLIYYSQIVNDFQKGDIAEGYSVSREKKESFPLTVTSAQKNPTAFYLCASSMQGLSGNTIYFGEGSWLTVV.

J is TRBJ2-2 and V is TRBV19; D is uncertain. The length of the CDR3 is 14 residues. V lost 10 bases to trimming and J lost 5 bases, with 17 bases between them. The V gene's germline CDR1 is LNHDA and CDR2 SQIVND (reference sequence). CDR3 amino acids: CATRYSARTGELFF. The CDR3 coding sequence is TGTGCCACCCGGTACTCCGCCAGGACCGGGGAGCTGTTTTTT.

The chain is built from TRBV7-2 and TRBJ2-3; 10 positions match TRBD2. The CDR3 has 17 amino acids. J was trimmed by 2 bases and V by 0 bases; bases with no gene match: 5. From germline, CDR1 is SGHTA and CDR2 FQGNSA. CDR3 sequence (DNA): TGTGCCAGCAGCTTAGCGATAGCGGGAGGACCCACAGATACGCAGTATTTT. Residues: CASSLAIAGGPTDTQYF.

The chain combines TRBV27 with TRBJ1-1, with 7 bases fitting TRBD1. CDR1 and CDR2 from the germline V gene are MNHEY and SMNVEV (reference sequence). This CDR3 contains 13 residues. V gave up 5 bases and J gave up 3 bases; unmatched junction bases: 3. CDR3 residues: CASSNRGYTEAFF. DNA for the CDR3: TGTGCCAGCAGTAACAGGGGATACACTGAAGCTTTCTTT.

V usage is TRBV7-2 and J usage is TRBJ1-4; D gene uncertain. The CDR3 has 15 amino acids. With 6 bases removed from V and 6 bases from J, the gap between germline ends came to 17 bases. CDR1 SGHTA and CDR2 FQGNSA come from the germline V gene. The CDR3 protein is CASRPTPGWDEKLFF. For the CDR3, the DNA is TGTGCCAGCAGACCAACTCCGGGGTGGGATGAAAAACTGTTTTTT.

Only one count was recorded for this clone. The chain carries TRBV27 and TRBJ2-7; no definite D call. CDR1 and CDR2 (germline): MNHEY, SMNVEV (reference sequence). This CDR3 spans 13 amino acids. V gave up 0 bases and J gave up 2 bases, with 5 bases separating them. The CDR3 nucleotides read TGTGCCAGCAGTTTATCGGCGACCTACGAGCAGTACTTC. Translated, it gives CASSLSATYEQYF.

This clone has just a few counts. V is TRBV5-4 and J is TRBJ2-3; D is possibly TRBD1 (6 bases). V was shortened by 0 bases and J by 6 bases, with 14 bases between the two germline ends. This CDR3 region has 15 residues. In germline, CDR1 is SGHNT, CDR2 YYREEE (reference sequence). The CDR3, as DNA: TGTGCCAGCAGCTTGGCCGGGACAACCACGGATACGCAGTATTTT. Its protein is CASSLAGTTTDTQYF.

This clone was picked up one time. The rearrangement uses TRBV6-9 and TRBJ1-4; TRBD1 matches 9 bases. The CDR3 length is 14 residues. With 11 bases clipped from V and 8 bases from J, the junction kept 12 bases outside the gene matches. Germline-derived CDR1 and CDR2 are MNHGY and SVAAGI. In nucleotides, the CDR3 is TGTGCCCCCATCGTCGGGACAGGGATAGAAAAACTGTTTTTT. Residues: CAPIVGTGIEKLFF.

The V call is TRBV6-5, the J call TRBJ2-1; 8 bases fit TRBD1. The germline V gene has CDR1 MNHEY and CDR2 SVGAGI. V lost 6 bases and J lost 7; bases outside the gene matches: 5. The CDR3 extends over 13 amino acids. The CDR3 region is CASRRTGKNEQFF. The CDR3 region has the DNA TGTGCCAGCAGGAGGACAGGGAAGAATGAGCAGTTCTTC.

The chain employs TRBV11-1 and TRBJ2-2, with a weak D call TRBD2 (6 bases). CDR3 length: 12 residues. V shed 5 bases and J shed 9 bases, with 10 bases lying between them. The germline gives CDR1 SGHAT, CDR2 FQDESV (reference sequence). CDR3: CASSRRGRELFF. CDR3 sequence (DNA): TGTGCCAGCAGCCGGCGGGGAAGGGAGCTGTTTTTT.

The CDR3 spells CASSPLRDHIRDEKLFF. Written as DNA, the CDR3 is TGTGCCAGCAGTCCCCTTCGGGACCACATTAGGGATGAAAAACTGTTTTTT. This chain uses TRBV27 with TRBJ1-4; weak D call: TRBD1 (5 bases). Germline CDR1 MNHEY, CDR2 SMNVEV (reference sequence). The CDR3 is 17 amino acids. V was cut by 5 bases and J by 6 bases, with 22 bases left in between.

The chain recombines TRBV6-5 with TRBJ2-1; no clear D. The V end lost 7 bases, the J end lost 5 bases, and 12 bases lay between the germline ends. This CDR3 is 13 amino acids long. The germline V gene encodes CDR1 MNHEY and CDR2 SVGAGI. The CDR3 loop is CASNSESNNEQFF. CDR3 coding DNA: TGTGCCAGCAACTCAGAGTCGAACAATGAGCAGTTCTTC.

J is TRBJ1-5 and V is TRBV5-1, with a weak D call TRBD1 (5 bases). Germline values: CDR1 SGHRS, CDR2 YFSETQ. The CDR3 consists of 15 residues. V was trimmed by 1 base and J by 2 bases, leaving 10 bases between them. The CDR3 reads CASSLSRGGNQPQHF. CDR3 coding DNA: TGCGCCAGCAGCTTGTCGAGAGGGGGCAATCAGCCCCAGCATTTT.

The gene calls are TRBV28 and TRBJ2-1; no reliable D call. Germline V lookup: CDR1 MDHEN, CDR2 SYDVKM. The V and J ends lost 4 bases and 0 bases respectively, with 7 bases between them. The CDR3 runs 14 residues. The CDR3: CASSSRSSYNEQFF. Here the CDR3 DNA reads TGTGCCAGCAGTTCCAGGTCCTCCTACAATGAGCAGTTCTTC.

This clone was seen just once. This sequence joins TRBV30 and TRBJ1-5; D unresolved. V lost 2 bases, J lost 7 bases, and 9 bases lay in between. The length of the CDR3 is 12 residues. CDR1 is GTSNPN, CDR2 SVGIG, per germline (reference sequence). The CDR3 region has the DNA TGTGCCTGGAGTAGCGGTGGACAGCCCCAGCATTTT. Its translation is CAWSSGGQPQHF.

The chain has TRBV7-9 and TRBJ2-7; 7 positions agree with TRBD2. Germline V gives CDR1 SEHNR, CDR2 FQNEAQ (reference sequence). The CDR3 loop spans 16 amino acids. The V gene end was trimmed by 5 bases and the J gene end by 0 bases; junction bases not matched to a gene: 10. DNA of the CDR3: TGTGCCAGCAGCCGCTCAAGCGGGATAAGCTCCTACGAGCAGTACTTC. Translation: CASSRSSGISSYEQYF.